The 17 T cell receptor beta chains reported below all come from one sample, sequenced in a study of cytomegalovirus exposure and HLA in healthy donors. With 60 Vbeta and 13 Jbeta primers, the PCR was carried out. Clones were read by immunoSEQ multiplex PCR, and TCRdb kept only the in-frame ones, dropping some. The sample records under 70,000 clones, roughly 74% being singletons. The sample was PBMCs. The receptors stem from a man in his forties in good health and CMV-seropositive.

The chain uses TRBV7-3 and TRBJ2-1; 10 bases map to TRBD2. The germline gives CDR1 SGHTA, CDR2 FQGTGA. J was trimmed by 6 bases and V by 2 bases; bases with no gene match: 4. The CDR3 length is 15 residues. The CDR3 loop is CASSLQRGGGNEQFF. CDR3 nucleotides: TGTGCCAGCAGCTTACAGCGGGGGGGCGGCAATGAGCAGTTCTTC.

This clone was observed a handful of times. This chain uses TRBV18 with TRBJ2-3; possible D gene TRBD1, 6 bases. Per germline, CDR1 KGHSH and CDR2 LQKENI. The CDR3 loop spans 15 amino acids. V was pared by 3 bases and J by 1 base, with 11 bases between. CDR3: CASSPDPGGTDTQYF. Here the CDR3 DNA reads TGTGCCAGCTCACCCGACCCAGGGGGCACAGATACGCAGTATTTT.

The CDR3 sequence: CASSLSSGGPYEQYF. CDR3 DNA sequence: TGTGCCAGCAGCTTATCCTCAGGGGGCCCCTACGAGCAGTACTTC. V gene TRBV11-2 combines with J gene TRBJ2-7; 8 bases align to TRBD1. Trimming cost V 2 bases and J 2 bases; bases outside gene matches: 5. The CDR3 is 15 residues long. Germline V gene sequence: CDR1 SGHAT, CDR2 FQNNGV. The complete variable domain, with remaining parts taken from reference TRBV11-2 and TRBJ2-7, reads EAGVAQSPRYKIIEKRQSVAFWCNPISGHATLYWYQQILGQGPKLLIQFQNNGVVDDSQLPKDRFSAERLKGVDSTLKIQPAKLEDSAVYLCASSLSSGGPYEQYFGPGTRLTVT.

The chain is built from TRBV7-2 and TRBJ2-1; no firm D call. There are 11 residues in the CDR3. Germline CDR1 reads SGHTA; CDR2 reads FQGNSA. V lost 3 bases to trimming and J lost 8 bases, with 5 bases between them. This chain's CDR3 is CASSLYYEQFF. CDR3 DNA: TGTGCCAGCAGCTTGTATTATGAGCAGTTCTTC.

The genes are TRBV5-1 and TRBJ1-4, with 8 nucleotides matching TRBD1. Germline CDR1 and CDR2: SGHRS and YFSETQ. The CDR3 has 15 residues. V dropped 7 bases and J dropped 2; count of bases not matched to a gene: 7. The CDR3 nucleotides read TGCGCCAGCGCGACAGGGGATGGTACTAATGAAAAACTGTTTTTT. This sequence encodes CASATGDGTNEKLFF.

This chain uses TRBV4-1 with TRBJ1-4; TRBD1 aligns across 7 bases. V was clipped by 0 bases and J by 8 bases; unmatched bases: 9. The CDR3 has 16 amino acids. CDR1 and CDR2 (germline): MGHRA, YSYEKL. This CDR3 is CASSQDPGRGEEKLFF. The CDR3 DNA follows: TGCGCCAGCAGCCAAGATCCGGGCAGGGGGGAAGAAAAACTGTTTTTT.

J is TRBJ1-5 and V is TRBV5-1, with TRBD1 matching 10 bases. The CDR3 is made up of 14 amino acids. The V gene end was trimmed by 3 bases and the J gene end by 5 bases; junction bases not matched to a gene: 2. From germline, CDR1 is SGHRS and CDR2 YFSETQ. The CDR3: CASSSTGGDQPQHF. CDR3 DNA: TGCGCCAGCAGCTCGACAGGGGGCGATCAGCCCCAGCATTTT.

The rearrangement joins TRBV7-6 to TRBJ1-2; 8 nucleotides agree with TRBD1. Germline assignment: CDR1 SGHVS and CDR2 FNYEAQ. The V segment lost 5 bases and the J segment 0 bases; nucleotides outside the gene matches: 5. The CDR3 contains 15 residues. The CDR3 coding sequence is TGTGCCAGCAGCGAGAGGACAGGGACTAACTATGGCTACACCTTC. Its translation is CASSERTGTNYGYTF.

The chain employs TRBV5-1 and TRBJ1-1, with 9 positions matching TRBD1. The CDR3 is made up of 15 amino acids. V gave up 4 bases and J gave up 3 bases; unmatched junction bases: 7. CDR1 is SGHRS and CDR2 is YFSETQ in the germline V gene. The CDR3 DNA follows: TGCGCCAGCAGCCTACAGGGGGCGCAGGACACTGAAGCTTTCTTT. Protein product: CASSLQGAQDTEAFF.

The CDR3 region is CASSPLDAPGENIQYF. The CDR3 DNA reads TGTGCCAGCTCACCACTTGATGCGCCAGGGGAAAACATTCAGTACTTC. The V call is TRBV18, the J call TRBJ2-4, with D maybe TRBD1 (6 bases). Germline assignment: CDR1 KGHSH and CDR2 LQKENI. The CDR3 spans 16 residues. Trimming took off 1 base at V and 5 bases at J, with 15 bases between the two ends. Full variable domain (remainder filled in from reference TRBV18 and TRBJ2-4): NAGVMQNPRHLVRRRGQEARLRCSPMKGHSHVYWYRQLPEEGLKFMVYLQKENIIDESGMPKERFSAEFPKEGPSILRIQQVVRGDSAAYFCASSPLDAPGENIQYFGAGTRLSVL.

V usage is TRBV4-2 and J usage is TRBJ1-1, with D uncertain. The CDR3 has 14 residues. Trimming removed 2 bases at V and 10 bases at J, with 17 bases between. CDR1 is LGHNA, CDR2 YNFKEQ, per germline. CDR3 sequence (DNA): TGTGCCAGCAGCCAAAACACGGGGAACTGGTTAGCTTTCTTT. Its translation: CASSQNTGNWLAFF.

The rearrangement joins TRBV7-2 to TRBJ2-7, with D perhaps TRBD2 (5 bases). CDR3 size: 14 residues. V lost 5 bases and J lost 4, with 15 bases in between. Germline CDR1 reads SGHTA; CDR2 reads FQGNSA. The CDR3 bases are TGTGCCAGCAGCCCTCTCCCGGGGTCGTACGAGCAGTACTTC. This sequence encodes CASSPLPGSYEQYF.

The CDR3 nucleotides are TGTGCCACCAGCAGAGATTTACGGACACTCTATGGCTACACCTTC. This codes for CATSRDLRTLYGYTF. The chain has TRBV15 and TRBJ1-2; D may be TRBD1 (5 bases). Germline lookup yields CDR1 LNHNV and CDR2 YYDKDF (reference sequence). Trimming left V 0 bases short and J 4 bases short, with 12 bases between. The CDR3 sequence is 15 residues long. Supplemented by reference TRBV15 and TRBJ1-2, the full variable domain reads DAMVIQNPRYQVTQFGKPVTLSCSQTLNHNVMYWYQQKSSQAPKLLFHYYDKDFNNEADTPDNFQSRRPNTSFCFLDIRSPGLGDTAMYLCATSRDLRTLYGYTFGSGTRLTVV.

This clone was observed a few times. The chain uses TRBV6-1 and TRBJ1-3, with D unresolved. Trimming cost V 6 bases and J 1 base, with 7 bases left between them. This CDR3 has 13 residues. Germline V gene lookup returns CDR1 MNHNS and CDR2 SASEGT. The CDR3, as DNA: TGTGCCAGCAGGTCCCCGTCTGGAAACACCATATATTTT. Translated, it gives CASRSPSGNTIYF.

This chain uses TRBV7-9 with TRBJ2-7, with D maybe TRBD2 (6 bases). This CDR3 is 17 amino acids long. The germline V gene has CDR1 SEHNR and CDR2 FQNEAQ (reference sequence). Trimming pared 0 bases from V and 2 bases from J, leaving 17 bases between. The CDR3 DNA follows: TGTGCCAGCAGCTTAGCGGGTTGGCGGGGCGACCCCTACGAGCAGTACTTC. The encoded protein is CASSLAGWRGDPYEQYF.

This chain links TRBV18 with TRBJ2-5; 7 bases fit TRBD1. Germline CDR1 reads KGHSH; CDR2 reads LQKENI. V lost 6 bases, J lost 3 bases, and 4 bases stayed unmatched. This CDR3 has 13 residues. The CDR3 DNA reads as TGTGCCAGCTCCCCAGGGACAGAAGAGACCCAGTACTTC. Translated, it gives CASSPGTEETQYF.

J is TRBJ2-7 and V is TRBV5-6; no firm D call. Germline assignment: CDR1 SGHDT and CDR2 YYEEEE. V was trimmed by 0 bases and J by 7 bases, leaving 11 bases between them. The CDR3 loop spans 13 amino acids. For the CDR3, the DNA is TGTGCCAGCAGCTTGGCCAGTGGTCGAGAGCAGTACTTC. As protein: CASSLASGREQYF.